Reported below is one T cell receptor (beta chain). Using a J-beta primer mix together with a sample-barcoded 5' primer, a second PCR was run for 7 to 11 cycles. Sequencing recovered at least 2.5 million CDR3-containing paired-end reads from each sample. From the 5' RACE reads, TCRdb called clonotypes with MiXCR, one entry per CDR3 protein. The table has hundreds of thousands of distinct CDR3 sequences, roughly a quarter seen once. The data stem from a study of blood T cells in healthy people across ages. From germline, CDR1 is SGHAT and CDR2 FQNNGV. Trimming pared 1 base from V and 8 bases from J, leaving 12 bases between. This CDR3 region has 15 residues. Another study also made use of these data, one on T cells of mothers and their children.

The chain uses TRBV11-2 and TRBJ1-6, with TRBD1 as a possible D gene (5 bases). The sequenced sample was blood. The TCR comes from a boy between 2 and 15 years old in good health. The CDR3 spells CASSLGAGLDSPLHF. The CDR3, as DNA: TGTGCCAGCAGCTTAGGTGCAGGGTTGGATTCACCCCTCCACTTT.